The rows below give T cell receptor beta chains drawn from one sample of a study of cytomegalovirus exposure and HLA in healthy donors. Method: immunoSEQ multiplex PCR; TCRdb's copy keeps in-frame clones and lacks some. The sample includes about 130,000 clones, around 80% seen only once; the top ten take roughly 2.6%. The specimen was PBMCs. These receptors all stem from a man aged 45 to 65 in good health and CMV-seronegative. Both conserved end residues are part of each CDR3. The D gene is left open where the match is weak. Part of the rows lack a size; the others show once, few, many or a class for expanded clones.

j_call: TRBJ2-2; v_call: TRBV27; clone_size: -; d_call: TRBD1; cdr3_aa: CASSHTGGEGAGELFF; cdr3_nt: TGTGCCAGCAGTCACACAGGGGGCGAGGGGGCCGGGGAGCTGTTTTTT
j_call: TRBJ1-6; v_call: TRBV18; clone_size: -; d_call: -; cdr3_aa: CASSKPGNSPLHF; cdr3_nt: TGTGCCAGCTCCAAACCGGGGAACTCACCCCTCCACTTT
j_call: TRBJ1-1; v_call: TRBV2; clone_size: -; d_call: -; cdr3_aa: CASGPFQGTEAFF; cdr3_nt: TGTGCCAGCGGACCCTTCCAGGGGACTGAAGCTTTCTTT
j_call: TRBJ1-2; v_call: TRBV18; clone_size: -; d_call: -; cdr3_aa: CASSQELVGYTF; cdr3_nt: TGTGCCAGCTCTCAAGAGCTGGTTGGTTACACCTTC
j_call: TRBJ1-2; v_call: TRBV25-1; clone_size: once; d_call: TRBD1; cdr3_aa: CASSDFGTGNYGYTF; cdr3_nt: TGTGCCAGCAGTGACTTCGGGACAGGAAACTATGGCTACACCTTC
j_call: TRBJ1-6; v_call: TRBV6-5; clone_size: -; d_call: -; cdr3_aa: CASLFRSSYNSPLHF; cdr3_nt: TGTGCCAGCTTGTTTAGGAGCTCCTATAATTCACCCCTCCACTTT
j_call: TRBJ2-7; v_call: TRBV29-1; clone_size: -; d_call: -; cdr3_aa: CSVREAGGTYEQYF; cdr3_nt: TGCAGCGTACGAGAGGCAGGGGGGACCTACGAGCAGTACTTC
j_call: TRBJ1-5; v_call: TRBV7-7; clone_size: -; d_call: -; cdr3_aa: CASSHNPDRSWDQPQHF; cdr3_nt: TGTGCTAGCAGTCACAATCCTGACAGGTCTTGGGATCAGCCCCAGCATTTT
j_call: TRBJ2-1; v_call: TRBV4-2; clone_size: once; d_call: TRBD2; cdr3_aa: CASSRILLAGGNAGNEQFF; cdr3_nt: TGTGCCAGCAGCCGTATCCTCCTAGCGGGGGGAAATGCGGGCAATGAGCAGTTCTTC
j_call: TRBJ2-5; v_call: TRBV11-2; clone_size: -; d_call: TRBD1; cdr3_aa: CASSYKPGQGMETQYF; cdr3_nt: TGTGCCAGCAGCTACAAACCGGGACAGGGTATGGAGACCCAGTACTTC
j_call: TRBJ2-2; v_call: TRBV9; clone_size: -; d_call: TRBD2; cdr3_aa: CASSPMAGGPTGELFF; cdr3_nt: TGTGCCAGCAGCCCAATGGCGGGGGGGCCCACCGGGGAGCTGTTTTTT
j_call: TRBJ2-1; v_call: TRBV7-2; clone_size: -; d_call: TRBD2; cdr3_aa: CASKQRGGWDEQFF; cdr3_nt: TGTGCCAGCAAACAGCGGGGAGGATGGGATGAGCAGTTCTTC
j_call: TRBJ2-7; v_call: TRBV5-1; clone_size: few; d_call: -; cdr3_aa: CASSLAPLTRGSEQYF; cdr3_nt: TGCGCCAGCAGCTTGGCCCCTCTAACCAGGGGCTCCGAGCAGTACTTC
j_call: TRBJ1-5; v_call: TRBV4-3; clone_size: -; d_call: -; cdr3_aa: CASSQELARQPQHF; cdr3_nt: TGCGCCAGCAGCCAAGAACTCGCGCGTCAGCCCCAGCATTTT
j_call: TRBJ2-7; v_call: TRBV6-5; clone_size: -; d_call: TRBD1; cdr3_aa: CASSYRQGYEQYF; cdr3_nt: TGTGCCAGCAGTTACCGACAGGGCTACGAGCAGTACTTC
j_call: TRBJ2-7; v_call: TRBV6-5; clone_size: -; d_call: -; cdr3_aa: CASSYGDRSSYEQYF; cdr3_nt: TGTGCCAGCAGTTACGGAGATCGGAGCTCCTACGAGCAGTACTTC
j_call: TRBJ2-5; v_call: TRBV5-4; clone_size: -; d_call: -; cdr3_aa: CASSLSRPGYETQYF; cdr3_nt: TGTGCCAGCAGCTTGTCTCGGCCAGGGTACGAGACCCAGTACTTC
j_call: TRBJ2-5; v_call: TRBV2; clone_size: -; d_call: TRBD2; cdr3_aa: CASSVGSSGEETQYF; cdr3_nt: TGTGCCAGCAGTGTGGGGTCTAGCGGGGAGGAGACCCAGTACTTC
j_call: TRBJ1-5; v_call: TRBV6-1; clone_size: -; d_call: -; cdr3_aa: CASSADTRNQPQHF; cdr3_nt: TGTGCCAGCAGTGCGGACACCCGCAATCAGCCCCAGCATTTT
j_call: TRBJ1-4; v_call: TRBV4-1; clone_size: -; d_call: -; cdr3_aa: CASSQAGGNEEKLFF; cdr3_nt: TGCGCCAGCAGCCAAGCGGGAGGCAATGAGGAAAAACTGTTTTTT
j_call: TRBJ2-7; v_call: TRBV10-3; clone_size: -; d_call: TRBD1; cdr3_aa: CAIRGTGVHEQYF; cdr3_nt: TGTGCCATCAGGGGGACAGGGGTACACGAGCAGTACTTC
j_call: TRBJ2-1; v_call: TRBV5-6; clone_size: few; d_call: -; cdr3_aa: CASSPTRRGDYNEQFF; cdr3_nt: TGTGCCAGCAGCCCCACGCGTCGCGGGGATTACAATGAGCAGTTCTTC
j_call: TRBJ2-7; v_call: TRBV7-2; clone_size: -; d_call: -; cdr3_aa: CASSLVQGPGYEQYF; cdr3_nt: TGTGCCAGCAGCTTAGTTCAGGGGCCCGGCTACGAGCAGTACTTC
j_call: TRBJ1-1; v_call: TRBV2; clone_size: -; d_call: TRBD1; cdr3_aa: CASRQGAFKNTEAFF; cdr3_nt: TGTGCCAGCAGACAGGGGGCCTTTAAGAACACTGAAGCTTTCTTT
j_call: TRBJ1-5; v_call: TRBV6-1; clone_size: few; d_call: -; cdr3_aa: CASMQGGNQPQHF; cdr3_nt: TGTGCCAGCATGCAGGGCGGCAATCAGCCCCAGCATTTT
j_call: TRBJ1-1; v_call: TRBV5-6; clone_size: -; d_call: -; cdr3_aa: CASSPRGGPEAFF; cdr3_nt: TGTGCCAGCAGCCCCCGGGGAGGCCCTGAAGCTTTCTTT
j_call: TRBJ2-2; v_call: TRBV10-3; clone_size: -; d_call: -; cdr3_aa: CAISVRGEAGELFF; cdr3_nt: TGTGCCATCAGTGTCAGGGGGGAGGCCGGGGAGCTGTTTTTT
j_call: TRBJ1-1; v_call: TRBV27; clone_size: -; d_call: TRBD1; cdr3_aa: CASSLQGEGGAFF; cdr3_nt: TGTGCCAGCAGTTTACAGGGGGAAGGTGGAGCTTTCTTT
j_call: TRBJ2-5; v_call: TRBV5-1; clone_size: -; d_call: TRBD2; cdr3_aa: CASSWGLAGGRETQYF; cdr3_nt: TGCGCCAGCAGCTGGGGCCTTGCGGGGGGGCGAGAGACCCAGTACTTC
j_call: TRBJ1-5; v_call: TRBV6-1; clone_size: -; d_call: TRBD1; cdr3_aa: CASKDRDNQPQHF; cdr3_nt: TGTGCCAGCAAGGACAGGGACAATCAGCCCCAGCATTTT
j_call: TRBJ2-3; v_call: TRBV6-1; clone_size: -; d_call: TRBD1; cdr3_aa: CASSRTGKTDTQYF; cdr3_nt: TGTGCCAGCAGCAGGACAGGGAAAACAGATACGCAGTATTTT
j_call: TRBJ1-5; v_call: TRBV6-6; clone_size: -; d_call: TRBD1; cdr3_aa: CASSPNAGGGQPQHF; cdr3_nt: TGTGCCAGCAGTCCCAACGCAGGGGGCGGTCAGCCCCAGCATTTT